A selection of T cell receptor beta chains follows, all from one sample in a study of cytomegalovirus exposure and HLA in healthy donors. Some clones are missing from TCRdb's copy, which holds only in-frame ones; the method was immunoSEQ multiplex PCR. This table holds around 150,000 clones, roughly 80% found once. Input material: PBMCs. These receptors all stem from a male donor in good health and CMV-seronegative. Both conserved end residues are part of each CDR3. A D gene is named only where the DNA matches it firmly. Clone size, where shown, is once, few, many, or a class for clones that have expanded.

D gene	J gene	clone size	V gene	CDR3 DNA	CDR3 protein
-	TRBJ1-1	-	TRBV19	TGTGCCAGTAGTCCCCCGGTCCCGAGTTATGAAGCTTTCTTT	CASSPPVPSYEAFF
-	TRBJ1-5	-	TRBV4-2	TGTGCCAGCAGCCCTGGGGAGGTGTCGGGTCAGCCCCAGCATTTT	CASSPGEVSGQPQHF
TRBD1	TRBJ2-7	-	TRBV5-6	TGTGCCAGCAGCTGGGACAGGGGATCTTACGAGCAGTACTTC	CASSWDRGSYEQYF
TRBD1	TRBJ2-7	-	TRBV27	TGTGCCAGCAGTTTAATGGGGACAGGGCTCATGGTCTACGAGCAGTACTTC	CASSLMGTGLMVYEQYF
-	TRBJ2-7	-	TRBV7-2	TGTGCCAGCAGCTTGGACACCTACGAGCAGTACTTC	CASSLDTYEQYF
-	TRBJ1-3	-	TRBV7-6	TGTGCCAGCAGCCCCGGTGGGAGTGGGGGGACTGGAAACACCATATATTTT	CASSPGGSGGTGNTIYF
TRBD2	TRBJ2-5	-	TRBV5-1	TGCGCCAGCAGTCCTGGGAGGGATCAAGAGACCCAGTACTTC	CASSPGRDQETQYF
TRBD1	TRBJ1-5	-	TRBV18	TGTGCCAGCTCACGGATGGGACAGAGCAATCAGCCCCAGCATTTT	CASSRMGQSNQPQHF
TRBD1	TRBJ2-3	once	TRBV29-1	TGCAGCGTTGAAGTCGAAACAGGGGGCCCAGATACGCAGTATTTT	CSVEVETGGPDTQYF
-	TRBJ1-1	-	TRBV27	TGTGCCAGCAGTTTCCTACAGGGAAACACTGAAGCTTTCTTT	CASSFLQGNTEAFF
-	TRBJ1-3	few	TRBV6-5	TGTGCCAGCAGTTATTATCCTGGAAACACCATATATTTT	CASSYYPGNTIYF
TRBD1	TRBJ2-6	-	TRBV10-3	TGTGCCATCGGACAGGAATTCTCTGGGGCCAACGTCCTGACTTTC	CAIGQEFSGANVLTF
-	TRBJ2-7	-	TRBV13	TGTGCCAGCAGCACGCTGGCGGTTGATAGCGGCTCCTACGAGCAGTACTTC	CASSTLAVDSGSYEQYF
-	TRBJ2-5	-	TRBV6-6	TGTGCCAGCAGTTTGAGTGTCCTCTGGGAGACCCAGTACTTC	CASSLSVLWETQYF
TRBD1	TRBJ2-1	-	TRBV28	TGTGCCAGCAGTTTACCCCGGACAGGGGGCTCCTACAATGAGCAGTTCTTC	CASSLPRTGGSYNEQFF
TRBD1	TRBJ1-1	once	TRBV7-9	TGTGCCAGCAGCCGGGGACAGGGCGAGATCACTGAAGCTTTCTTT	CASSRGQGEITEAFF
TRBD1	TRBJ2-1	-	TRBV6-4	TGTGCCAGCAGTGGCGGGACAGGGGGCGATGAGCAGTTCTTC	CASSGGTGGDEQFF
-	TRBJ2-5	-	TRBV6-5	TGTGCCAGCAGTGAAGTACTAGGAGAGACCCAGTACTTC	CASSEVLGETQYF
TRBD1	TRBJ2-1	-	TRBV6-4	TGTGCCAGCAGTGACAGGACAGGGCTTTTGTCGTCTGAGCAGTTCTTC	CASSDRTGLLSSEQFF
-	TRBJ2-7	-	TRBV11-1	TGTGCCAGCAGCCCGGAGGGGGGGCCATCCTACGAGCAGTACTTC	CASSPEGGPSYEQYF
TRBD2	TRBJ2-1	-	TRBV5-1	TGCGCCAGCAGGGCACCGGGACTAGCGGGAGGGCCGACCTACAATGAGCAGTTCTTC	CASRAPGLAGGPTYNEQFF
TRBD1	TRBJ2-7	few	TRBV5-4	TGTGCCAGCAGCCCCGACAGGGAAGACTACGAGCAGTACTTC	CASSPDREDYEQYF
-	TRBJ1-3	few	TRBV7-9	TGTTCCAGCAGCTTAATACAGGGTGGAAACACCATATATTTT	CSSSLIQGGNTIYF
TRBD1	TRBJ2-5	few	TRBV29-1	TGCAGCGTTGGCGGGACAGGGGTTGGAGAGACCCAGTACTTC	CSVGGTGVGETQYF
TRBD1	TRBJ1-2	-	TRBV12-5	TGTGCTAGTGGTTCGGACAGGGGGCCCGGTGGCTACACCTTC	CASGSDRGPGGYTF
TRBD1	TRBJ2-2	-	TRBV14	TGTGCCACCTCGATATTATGGACAGGGACGAACACCGGGGAGCTGTTTTTT	CATSILWTGTNTGELFF
TRBD1	TRBJ2-7	-	TRBV18	TGTGCCAGCTCACAGGTGAAGGGACAGGGGATCTCCTACGAGCAGTACTTC	CASSQVKGQGISYEQYF
-	TRBJ2-7	-	TRBV28	TGTGCCAGCAGTTTACCAGGCTACGAGCAGTACTTC	CASSLPGYEQYF
-	TRBJ1-1	-	TRBV10-1	TGCGCCAGCAGAGACAGGAACACTGAAGCTTTCTTT	CASRDRNTEAFF
-	TRBJ1-3	-	TRBV21-1	TGTGCCAGCAGCAAAGTGCCAAGTAGTAGGACAGGGGGCTCTGGAAACACCATATATTTT	CASSKVPSSRTGGSGNTIYF
TRBD1	TRBJ1-2	-	TRBV6-6	TGTGCCAGCAGAGCCGGGACAGGTCCTTCTTATGGCTACACCTTC	CASRAGTGPSYGYTF
-	TRBJ1-4	-	TRBV4-1	TGCGCCAGCAGCCCTCCGGGACAACTAGAAAAACTGTTTTTT	CASSPPGQLEKLFF
TRBD1	TRBJ1-4	once	TRBV7-9	TGTGCCAGCAGCCGCCAGACAGGGAACATGGGTGAAAAACTGTTTTTT	CASSRQTGNMGEKLFF
TRBD2	TRBJ2-1	few	TRBV27	TGTGCCAGCAGCCTCACAGATAGCGGGACTGAGCAGTTCTTC	CASSLTDSGTEQFF
TRBD1	TRBJ1-2	-	TRBV2	TGTGCCAGCAAAGGGACAGGGGGCTGGTATGGCTACACCTTC	CASKGTGGWYGYTF
TRBD1	TRBJ1-6	-	TRBV5-4	TGTGCCAGCAGGGGGGACGGGACAGGTGGAAATTCACCCCTCCACTTT	CASRGDGTGGNSPLHF
-	TRBJ1-2	-	TRBV27	TGTGCCAGCAGTTTAATGGGGGAGGAGGGCTACACCTTC	CASSLMGEEGYTF
TRBD2	TRBJ2-3	-	TRBV6-6	TGTGCCAGCAGTCAGCTTAGCGGGGGGGCCACAGATACGCAGTATTTT	CASSQLSGGATDTQYF
TRBD2	TRBJ2-1	-	TRBV7-2	TGTGCCAGCAGCTTTACTAGCGAAACCTACAATGAGCAGTTCTTC	CASSFTSETYNEQFF
-	TRBJ1-2	-	TRBV4-1	TGCGCCAGCAGCCAAGGACTAGGCATCGTCTATGGCTACACCTTC	CASSQGLGIVYGYTF
-	TRBJ1-1	-	TRBV19	TGTGCCAGTAGTATAGCGGGGAGGGTGAGCACTGAAGCTTTCTTT	CASSIAGRVSTEAFF
TRBD1	TRBJ2-2	few	TRBV28	TGTGCCAGCAGTCCTTGGGACAGGGAAGGGTCCGGGGAGCTGTTTTTT	CASSPWDREGSGELFF
TRBD1	TRBJ2-7	-	TRBV7-9	TGTGCCAGCAGCTCGGGACAGGGGATCGAGCAGTACTTC	CASSSGQGIEQYF
-	TRBJ2-1	-	TRBV4-3	TGCGCCAGCAGCCAATCGGGAGAGGAGGCCAGCTCCTACAATGAGCAGTTCTTC	CASSQSGEEASSYNEQFF
-	TRBJ2-3	-	TRBV10-1	TGCGCCAGCCAGCGAGATACGCAGTATTTT	CASQRDTQYF